The 23 T cell receptor beta chains presented below share a single source sample, sequenced in a study of T cell repertoires in cytomegalovirus infection. TCRdb reprocessed the reads via MiXCR and lists one record per CDR3 protein. The table has 350,000 to 550,000 distinct CDR3 sequences, roughly 30% seen once. Sequences were obtained from PBMCs. These receptor sequences come from a human donor in good health (CMV status not recorded). Some clones in this sample may be carry-over from other donors' samples.

This clonotype was recorded a few times. A much more abundant neighbour one base away suggests this may be a read error. No conserved phenylalanine or tryptophan ends this CDR3, so it is likely a read error. This sequence joins TRBV7-6 and TRBJ2-1, with 12 nucleotides matching TRBD2. Germline V gives CDR1 SGHVS, CDR2 FNYEAQ. With 5 bases clipped from V and 4 bases from J, the junction kept 12 bases outside the gene matches. The CDR3 is 18 amino acids. The CDR3 loop is CASSRRTSGEVKYNEQFL. DNA of the CDR3: TGTGCCAGCAGCCGAAGGACTAGCGGGGAAGTTAAGTACAATGAGCAGTTCTTA.

This clonotype was detected ten times or more. The chain uses TRBV7-2 and TRBJ2-2; 7 nucleotides align to TRBD2. CDR1 is SGHTA, CDR2 FQGNSA, per germline. The CDR3 has 16 residues. V gave up 5 bases and J gave up 0 bases; unmatched junction bases: 6. CDR3 bases: TGTGCCAGCAGCCCCCGGGGAGGGGCGAACACCGGGGAGCTGTTTTTT. It translates to CASSPRGGANTGELFF.

This clonotype showed up just a few times. The V and J genes are TRBV6-5 and TRBJ1-4; TRBD1 matches 7 bases. V trimming: 2 bases; J trimming: 0 bases; junction bases outside the gene matches: 3. CDR1 and CDR2 from the germline V gene are MNHEY and SVGAGI. CDR3 size: 16 residues. CDR3 sequence: CASSYGQGATNEKLFF. In DNA, the CDR3 is TGTGCCAGCAGTTACGGGCAGGGGGCAACTAATGAAAAACTGTTTTTT.

A word on this clonotype: One junction end does not reproduce the germline sequence, and a read error may be involved. The chain links TRBV2 to TRBJ1-6; weak D call: TRBD1 (5 bases). The germline V gene has CDR1 SNHLY and CDR2 FYNNEI. The CDR3 contains 15 residues. The CDR3 sequence: CDRSEPTWGNSPLHF. CDR3 coding DNA: TGTGACCGCAGTGAGCCGACATGGGGGAATTCACCCCTACACTTT.

This clonotype was detected only a few times. The chain is built from TRBV20-1 and TRBJ1-5; D gene unclear. The V gene's germline CDR1 is DFQATT and CDR2 SNEGSKA (reference sequence). V lost 1 base and J 0 bases, leaving 19 bases between the germline ends. This CDR3 has 18 amino acids. CDR3 sequence (DNA): TGCAGTGCTAGAGGTCCCGTTATCTGGGGAAATAGCAATCAGCCCCAGCATTTT. This gives the protein CSARGPVIWGNSNQPQHF.

A few counts support this clonotype. A read error may account for a junction end that differs from germline. The J gene is TRBJ2-7, the V gene TRBV5-6; a possible D gene is TRBD1 (5 bases). Germline V gene lookup returns CDR1 SGHDT and CDR2 YYEEEE. CDR3 length equals 16 residues. The CDR3 here is CASIWGGQGYSSEQYF. Written as DNA, the CDR3 is TGTGCCAGCATCTGGGGTGGTCAGGGTTACTCCTCCGAGCAGTACTTC.

The chain carries TRBV7-2 and TRBJ2-5; D remains unclear. This CDR3 spans 13 amino acids. CDR1 and CDR2 from the germline V gene are SGHTA and FQGNSA. V was cut by 5 bases and J by 7 bases, with 14 bases left in between. CDR3 sequence reads: CASSPPFLGTQYF. In DNA, the CDR3 is TGTGCCAGCAGCCCCCCTTTTCTTGGGACCCAGTACTTC.

This clonotype was seen a handful of times. This chain connects TRBV10-2 to TRBJ1-1; 9 bases fit TRBD1. The germline gives CDR1 WSHSY, CDR2 SAAADI. This CDR3 contains 14 residues. The V gene end was trimmed by 6 bases and the J gene end by 6 bases; junction bases not matched to a gene: 8. Written as DNA, the CDR3 is TGCGCCAGCAGGGCGGGACAGGGATTTGCTGAAGCTTTCTTT. Amino acid sequence: CASRAGQGFAEAFF.

The chain carries TRBV10-2 and TRBJ1-2; D ambiguous. Deletions cut 5 bases from V and 4 bases from J, with 14 bases between. CDR1 WSHSY and CDR2 SAAADI come from the germline V gene. The CDR3 is made up of 14 amino acids. The DNA for the CDR3 is TGCGCCAGCAGTCCTGACGTGGTGTTCTATGGCTACACCTTC. It yields the protein CASSPDVVFYGYTF.

The rearrangement links TRBV14 to TRBJ1-4; no reliable D call. The CDR3 has 16 amino acids. Germline V gene data show CDR1 as SGHDN and CDR2 as FVKESK. The ends were cut back, 0 bases at V and 4 bases at J, with 12 bases in the middle. CDR3 sequence (DNA): TGTGCCAGCAGCCAAGACCTACCAGGCGATAATGAAAAACTGTTTTTT. It codes for CASSQDLPGDNEKLFF.

This clonotype appeared a few times. The chain carries TRBV19 and TRBJ2-4; TRBD1 matches 9 bases. CDR1 and CDR2 from the germline V gene are LNHDA and SQIVND (reference sequence). The trim removed 5 bases at V and 8 bases at J, leaving 4 bases unmatched. This CDR3 contains 13 residues. The CDR3 region is CASSRDRADIQYF. The CDR3 DNA follows: TGTGCCAGTAGTCGGGACAGGGCTGACATTCAGTACTTC.

This clonotype was counted between two and nine times. The gene calls are TRBV20-1 and TRBJ1-1; no firm D call. V was cut by 2 bases and J by 0 bases, with 4 bases left in between. The germline V gene has CDR1 DFQATT and CDR2 SNEGSKA (reference sequence). This CDR3 is 12 amino acids long. This chain's CDR3 is CSARRVNTEAFF. The CDR3 nucleotides read TGCAGTGCTAGACGGGTGAACACTGAAGCTTTCTTT.

The J gene is TRBJ2-2, the V gene TRBV5-6, with a weak D call TRBD1 (6 bases). Germline CDR1 and CDR2: SGHDT and YYEEEE. The CDR3 sequence is 16 residues long. V was shortened by 3 bases and J by 3 bases, with 15 bases between the two germline ends. The CDR3 DNA follows: TGTGCCAGCAGCTATCGGACAGACGAATACACCGGGGAGCTGTTTTTT. Protein: CASSYRTDEYTGELFF. Together with reference TRBV5-6 and TRBJ2-2, the CDR3 gives the full variable domain: DAGVTQSPTHLIKTRGQQVTLRCSPKSGHDTVSWYQQALGQGPQFIFQYYEEEERQRGNFPDRFSGHQFPNYSSELNVNALLLGDSALYLCASSYRTDEYTGELFFGEGSRLTVL.

About this clonotype itself: Since a much larger clone is just one base distant, this may be a read error. The conserved phenylalanine or tryptophan is not found at the CDR3 terminus, so this likely reflects a read error. This rearrangement joins TRBV7-2 to TRBJ2-1, with 9 nucleotides matching TRBD2. Trimming took 1 base from V and 7 from J; bases not matched to a gene: 2. The CDR3 sequence is 14 residues long. Germline assignment: CDR1 SGHTA and CDR2 FQGNSA. CDR3 loop: CASSLGGGGNEQFL. The DNA of the CDR3 is TGTGCCAGCAGCTTAGGCGGGGGGGGGAATGAGCAGTTCTTA.

This clonotype has just one count. Here the CDR3 DNA reads TGTGCCAGCAGCTTGTTAGGGGGCAAACAGTTTGGCTACACCTTC. Protein: CASSLLGGKQFGYTF. The chain recombines TRBV5-4 with TRBJ1-2; 7 bases line up with TRBD1. This CDR3 is 15 amino acids long. The junction had 10 bases not matched to a gene; V was cut back by 1 base and J by 7 bases. Germline loops: CDR1 SGHNT, CDR2 YYREEE (reference sequence). Complete variable domain (other parts from reference TRBV5-4 and TRBJ1-2): ETGVTQSPTHLIKTRGQQVTLRCSSQSGHNTVSWYQQALGQGPQFIFQYYREEENGRGNFPPRFSGLQFPNYSSELNVNALELDDSALYLCASSLLGGKQFGYTFGSGTRLTVV.

This sequence joins TRBV11-1 and TRBJ2-7; maybe TRBD2 (6 bases). Trimming shortened V by 5 bases and J by 3 bases, and 11 bases separated the two germline ends. CDR3 length equals 13 residues. The V gene's germline CDR1 is SGHAT and CDR2 FQDESV (reference sequence). The CDR3 nucleotides are TGTGCCAGCAGCCGAACGGAGGGCTACGAGCAGTACTTC. Residues: CASSRTEGYEQYF.

The chain couples TRBV20-1 to TRBJ1-1; weak D call: TRBD1 (6 bases). CDR1 is DFQATT and CDR2 is SNEGSKA in the germline V gene (reference sequence). The CDR3 has 15 amino acids. V was shortened by 6 bases and J by 1 base, with 18 bases between the two germline ends. CDR3 in DNA: TGCAGTGCCCTTCCGGGGGACATTACGAACACTGAAGCTTTCTTT. Translation gives CSALPGDITNTEAFF.

The chain employs TRBV9 and TRBJ2-1; unclear D gene. CDR3 size: 13 residues. V lost 0 bases to trimming and J lost 9 bases, with 10 bases between them. Per germline, CDR1 SGDLS and CDR2 YYNGEE. CDR3 loop: CASSVGSHPEQFF. Written as DNA, the CDR3 is TGTGCCAGCAGCGTAGGTTCTCACCCTGAGCAGTTCTTC.

The chain uses TRBV19 and TRBJ1-5; 10 bases agree with TRBD1. The V and J ends lost 5 bases and 4 bases, in that order; junction bases with no gene match: 8. Germline CDR1 is LNHDA and CDR2 is SQIVND (reference sequence). The CDR3 covers 16 residues. CDR3 in amino acids: CASSQYRGQGNQPQHF. DNA for the CDR3: TGTGCCAGTAGTCAATATCGGGGACAGGGGAATCAGCCCCAGCATTTT.

V and J are TRBV20-1 and TRBJ1-3; D ambiguous. Looked up from germline, CDR1 is DFQATT and CDR2 is SNEGSKA (reference sequence). The CDR3 extends over 13 amino acids. Trimming removed 6 bases from V and 0 bases from J, with 9 bases in between. CDR3: CSAPEVSGNTIYF. As DNA, the CDR3 is TGCAGTGCACCGGAAGTCTCTGGAAACACCATATATTTT.

The chain uses TRBV14 and TRBJ2-1, with D possibly matching TRBD1 (5 bases). This CDR3 has 16 amino acids. The germline CDR1 and CDR2 sequences are SGHDN and FVKESK. Deletions cut 2 bases from V and 5 bases from J, with 16 bases between. The CDR3 DNA follows: TGTGCCAGCAGCCAACTTGACAGCCTGATGCACAATGAGCAGTTCTTC. It codes for CASSQLDSLMHNEQFF.

The chain recombines TRBV28 with TRBJ2-7; 10 nucleotides align to TRBD2. The ends lost 4 bases at V and 2 bases at J; junction bases unmatched: 5. Germline V CDR1 and CDR2: MDHEN, SYDVKM. The CDR3 totals 15 residues. The CDR3 spells CASSSLTSGPYEQYF. The CDR3 DNA is TGTGCCAGCAGTTCCCTGACTAGCGGGCCCTACGAGCAGTACTTC.

The chain couples TRBV7-2 to TRBJ1-6; 8 bases are a match to TRBD1. The CDR3 has 17 residues. The V gene end was trimmed by 2 bases and the J gene end by 8 bases; junction bases not matched to a gene: 11. CDR1 and CDR2 from the germline V gene are SGHTA and FQGNSA. CDR3 region: CASSLRSAGGLDSPLHF. The CDR3 DNA reads as TGTGCCAGCAGCTTAAGGTCGGCAGGGGGCTTGGATTCACCCCTCCACTTT.